This TCR beta chain was sequenced for a study of blood T cell repertoires in COVID-19. Turning to the study itself: The cDNA or gDNA used as material had been derived from T cells, B-cell-depleted T cells, or PBMCs.

Data came from immunoSEQ multiplex PCR; TCRdb stores just in-frame clones and leaves some out. The sample consists of just under 350,000 clones, 90% to 95% of them appearing once. The CDR3 totals 15 residues. V was pared by 1 base and J by 8 bases, with 17 bases between. CDR1 is SGHTA, CDR2 FQGNSA, per germline. What was sequenced was peripheral blood. This chain connects TRBV7-2 to TRBJ2-5; TRBD2 is a possible D gene (6 bases). The TCR originated in a woman between 18 and 29 years old who had recovered from COVID-19. CDR3 residues: CASSLDGGASRTQYF. CDR3 sequence (DNA): TGTGCCAGCAGCTTAGATGGAGGGGCATCTAGAACCCAGTACTTC.